These T cell receptor beta chains were read from a single sample in a study of T-cell reconstitution after alpha-beta-depleted transplantation in children. TCRdb used MiXCR to reprocess the PCR reads, holding one entry per CDR3 protein. The data show 140,000 to 150,000 distinct CDR3 sequences, with 8% to 10% seen just once and around a sixth held by the top ten. The sample here was PBMCs, mostly from graft donor cells, taken 180 days after TCRalphabeta/CD19-depleted stem cell transplant. These receptor sequences come from a female patient aged 2-9 years who had a stem cell transplant for congenital amegakaryocytic thrombocytopenia, so the T cells may come from the graft donor. Both conserved end residues are part of each CDR3. Fields, in order: J gene, clone size, D gene, V gene, CDR3 DNA, CDR3 protein. The D gene is left open where the match is weak. Clone size is not always given. Where it is, it says once, few, many or a class for expanded clones.

>TRBJ2-3|many|TRBD2|TRBV15
TGTGCCACCAGCAGAGGGTTAGCGGGGGCCGCAGATACGCAGTATTTT
CATSRGLAGAADTQYF
>TRBJ2-5|NA|NA|TRBV7-5
NA
CISVPERNRSLQETQYF
>TRBJ2-1|many|TRBD1|TRBV4-2
TGTGCCACAGGGGGCCGCCTGGGGTACAATGAGCAGTTCTTC
CATGGRLGYNEQFF
>TRBJ2-5|NA|NA|TRBV4-3
TGCGCCAGCAGCCAAATGTACCAAGAGACCCAGTACTTC
CASSQMYQETQYF
>TRBJ2-2|few|NA|TRBV6-1
TGTGCCAGCAGTGAAGTGGAAACCGGGGAGCTGTTTTTT
CASSEVETGELFF
>TRBJ2-7|many|TRBD2|TRBV4-2
TGTGCCAGCAGCCAAGAGTCCGGGGGGAGCTCCTACGAGCAGTACTTC
CASSQESGGSSYEQYF
>TRBJ2-4|NA|NA|TRBV12-3/TRBV12-4
TGTGCCAGCGGTCGTGGGAAGGCCAAAAACATTCAGTACTTC
CASGRGKAKNIQYF
>TRBJ1-5|many|NA|TRBV12-3/TRBV12-4
TGTGCCAGCAGGGGGGGAAATCAGCCCCAGCATTTT
CASRGGNQPQHF
>TRBJ2-7|many|TRBD2|TRBV12-3/TRBV12-4
TGTGCCAGCAGCGACCCACTAGCGGAGGACTACGAGCAGTACTTC
CASSDPLAEDYEQYF
>TRBJ2-1|few|NA|TRBV27
TGTGCCAGCAGTTCCTCATCAGGACTCCCAAGGGTGGAGTTCTTC
CASSSSSGLPRVEFF
>TRBJ2-5|few|TRBD2|TRBV6-6
TGTGCCAGCAAGGGCGGGAGTGGGACCCAGTACTTC
CASKGGSGTQYF
>TRBJ2-3|many|NA|TRBV11-2
TGTGCCAGCAGCTTAGGACTAGAGGGGAAAGATACGCAGTATTTT
CASSLGLEGKDTQYF
>TRBJ2-7|many|NA|TRBV20-1
TGCAGTGCAGACCAGGCTAGCGAGCAGTACTTC
CSADQASEQYF
>TRBJ2-1|NA|NA|TRBV24-1
TGTGCCACCAGTGGGCAGGGGGCGTTGGTAGCGGGAGCCCTTGAGCAGTTCTTC
CATSGQGALVAGALEQFF
>TRBJ1-6|many|NA|TRBV4-2
TGTGCCAGCAGCCAAGACCTGGGTTGGGATTCACCCCTCCACTTT
CASSQDLGWDSPLHF
>TRBJ1-2|many|NA|TRBV5-1
TGCGCCAGCAGCTTGGACCCGGGGACGGGAGGCTACACCTTC
CASSLDPGTGGYTF
>TRBJ2-7|many|TRBD2|TRBV27
TGTGCCAGCAGTTTACTAGCGGGGGCCACCTACGAGCAGTACTTC
CASSLLAGATYEQYF
>TRBJ1-2|NA|NA|TRBV7-9
TGTGCCAGCAGCGCGACCATACAGCCTAACTATGGCTACACCTTC
CASSATIQPNYGYTF
>TRBJ1-3|many|NA|TRBV14
TGTGCCAGCAGCCAAGCACAGGGAGGTGGAAACACCATATATTTT
CASSQAQGGGNTIYF
>TRBJ2-6|NA|NA|TRBV5-1
TGCGCCAGCAGCTTGGGCCGACCTCTATCTGGGGCCAACGTCCTGACTTTC
CASSLGRPLSGANVLTF
>TRBJ2-7|many|NA|TRBV4-2
TGTGCCAGCAGCCAAGATGACGGGCGGGGAGGCTTCGAGCAGTACTTC
CASSQDDGRGGFEQYF
>TRBJ2-1|many|TRBD2|TRBV10-3
TGTGCCACCGGGACTAGCGGGGGGGCTAATGAGCAGTTCTTC
CATGTSGGANEQFF
>TRBJ2-7|many|NA|TRBV6-5
TGTGCCAGCAGTTATTTCGGGGTTGGGGAATACGAGCAGTACTTC
CASSYFGVGEYEQYF
>TRBJ2-2|few|TRBD2|TRBV11-2
TGTGCCAGCAGCCCCCGTATGCTAGCGGACTTTAATACCGGGGAGCTGTTTTTT
CASSPRMLADFNTGELFF
>TRBJ2-2|many|TRBD2|TRBV15
TGTGCCACCAGCAGAGCACAGCGGGAGGGCCGGGAGCTGTTTTTT
CATSRAQREGRELFF
>TRBJ2-7|few|NA|TRBV7-9
TGTGCCAGCAGCTTAGTCAGGGGCGGTCCCTACGAGCAGTACTTC
CASSLVRGGPYEQYF
>TRBJ2-1|many|NA|TRBV28
TGTGCCAGCAGCTTTTTCCTGGGACACCCACTCGAGGGGTTCTTC
CASSFFLGHPLEGFF
>TRBJ2-7|many|NA|TRBV4-3
TGCGCCAGCAGCCAAGATGGGGGGAAGCAGTACTTC
CASSQDGGKQYF
>TRBJ1-1|many|TRBD1|TRBV5-1
TGCGCCAGCAGCTGGACAGGGGGCACGGTCACTGAAGCTTTCTTT
CASSWTGGTVTEAFF
>TRBJ2-1|NA|TRBD2|TRBV20-1
TGCAGTGCTAGCCCTATAGCGGGGGGGACCCCGGGTGAGCAGTTCTTC
CSASPIAGGTPGEQFF
>TRBJ2-1|few|TRBD2|TRBV5-1
TGCGCCAGCAGTCGGACTAGCGGGAGGGCCAGCTACAATGAGCAGTTCTTC
CASSRTSGRASYNEQFF
>TRBJ1-1|NA|NA|TRBV6-5
TGTGCCAGCCTCCGGGCAGCCAACACTGAAGCTTTCTTT
CASLRAANTEAFF
>TRBJ2-4|few|TRBD2|TRBV4-2
TGTGCCAGCAGCCAAGAATTCCCAGCGGGAGGGGCCAAAAACATTCAGTACTTC
CASSQEFPAGGAKNIQYF
>TRBJ2-3|many|NA|TRBV20-1
TGCAGTGCTAGTGATCGAGCAGGCACAGATACGCAGTATTTT
CSASDRAGTDTQYF
>TRBJ2-7|many|TRBD2|TRBV10-3
TGTGCCATCAGTGATACAGTTGCGGGAGACCCCTACGAGCAGTACTTC
CAISDTVAGDPYEQYF
>TRBJ2-5|many|NA|TRBV7-2
TGTGCCAGCAGCTTAGGAGGGATCGAGACCCAGTACTTC
CASSLGGIETQYF
>TRBJ1-3|many|NA|TRBV6-5
TGTGCCAGCAGTTATGCTACAGGGTTTGGAAACACCATATATTTT
CASSYATGFGNTIYF
>TRBJ2-7|NA|TRBD1|TRBV6-2/TRBV6-3
TGTGCCAGCAGTTTTGCGACAGGGAGAAATTTCTACGAGCAGTACTTC
CASSFATGRNFYEQYF
>TRBJ2-3|many|TRBD2|TRBV20-1
TGCAGTGCTAGAGAAGCACTAGCGGGGGAAACAGATACGCAGTATTTT
CSAREALAGETDTQYF
>TRBJ1-1|NA|TRBD1|TRBV20-1
TGCAGTGCTAGTGGCCCCCCCGACAGGGGGCAAGGCACTGAAGCTTTCTTT
CSASGPPDRGQGTEAFF
>TRBJ2-1|few|NA|TRBV7-2
TGTGCCAGCAGCTTAGCGCGAATTTTTTCATACCTGGGGTACAATGAGCAGTTCTTC
CASSLARIFSYLGYNEQFF
>TRBJ2-1|many|TRBD1|TRBV29-1
TGCAGTGAGTCCAGGGGGAGCTCCTACAATGAGCAGTTCTTC
CSESRGSSYNEQFF
>TRBJ2-7|many|NA|TRBV29-1
TGCAGCGTTGTCCCCTCCGGGCGACACGAGCAGTACTTC
CSVVPSGRHEQYF
>TRBJ2-5|NA|NA|TRBV19
TGTGCCAGTAACCATCGACGGGGGGAGACCCAGTACTTC
CASNHRRGETQYF
>TRBJ2-7|many|TRBD2|TRBV5-1
TGCGCCAGCTCTACTAGCGGGAGTTCCTACGAGCAGTACTTC
CASSTSGSSYEQYF
>TRBJ2-4|NA|NA|TRBV20-1
TGCAGTGCAGGAATATACGACAAAAACATTCAGTACTTC
CSAGIYDKNIQYF
>TRBJ1-2|many|NA|TRBV12-3/TRBV12-4
TGTGCCAGCAGTCTAGAATACGACCTCAACTATGGCTACACCTTC
CASSLEYDLNYGYTF
>TRBJ2-2|many|TRBD2|TRBV20-1
TGCAGTGCGCCTCGGTCGTCTAGCGGGAAAAACTATCTTACCGGGGAGCTGTTTTTT
CSAPRSSSGKNYLTGELFF
>TRBJ2-7|many|NA|TRBV10-3
TGTGCCATCAGTGAGTCGGTCGCCGGCGAGCAGTACTTC
CAISESVAGEQYF
>TRBJ2-1|many|NA|TRBV28
TGTGCCAGCAGGACCCCCGTTGGGGAGCAGTTCTTC
CASRTPVGEQFF
>TRBJ1-2|NA|NA|TRBV20-1
TGCAGTGCTTTCTGGGGCTTTAACTATGGCTACACCTTC
CSAFWGFNYGYTF
>TRBJ1-1|few|NA|TRBV20-1
TGCAGTGCTTCTCAAGGCCCGAGCGCTGAAGCTTTCTTT
CSASQGPSAEAFF
>TRBJ2-2|many|NA|TRBV6-5
TGTGCCAGCAGTTACCGTGGGAACACCGGGGAGCTGTTTTTT
CASSYRGNTGELFF